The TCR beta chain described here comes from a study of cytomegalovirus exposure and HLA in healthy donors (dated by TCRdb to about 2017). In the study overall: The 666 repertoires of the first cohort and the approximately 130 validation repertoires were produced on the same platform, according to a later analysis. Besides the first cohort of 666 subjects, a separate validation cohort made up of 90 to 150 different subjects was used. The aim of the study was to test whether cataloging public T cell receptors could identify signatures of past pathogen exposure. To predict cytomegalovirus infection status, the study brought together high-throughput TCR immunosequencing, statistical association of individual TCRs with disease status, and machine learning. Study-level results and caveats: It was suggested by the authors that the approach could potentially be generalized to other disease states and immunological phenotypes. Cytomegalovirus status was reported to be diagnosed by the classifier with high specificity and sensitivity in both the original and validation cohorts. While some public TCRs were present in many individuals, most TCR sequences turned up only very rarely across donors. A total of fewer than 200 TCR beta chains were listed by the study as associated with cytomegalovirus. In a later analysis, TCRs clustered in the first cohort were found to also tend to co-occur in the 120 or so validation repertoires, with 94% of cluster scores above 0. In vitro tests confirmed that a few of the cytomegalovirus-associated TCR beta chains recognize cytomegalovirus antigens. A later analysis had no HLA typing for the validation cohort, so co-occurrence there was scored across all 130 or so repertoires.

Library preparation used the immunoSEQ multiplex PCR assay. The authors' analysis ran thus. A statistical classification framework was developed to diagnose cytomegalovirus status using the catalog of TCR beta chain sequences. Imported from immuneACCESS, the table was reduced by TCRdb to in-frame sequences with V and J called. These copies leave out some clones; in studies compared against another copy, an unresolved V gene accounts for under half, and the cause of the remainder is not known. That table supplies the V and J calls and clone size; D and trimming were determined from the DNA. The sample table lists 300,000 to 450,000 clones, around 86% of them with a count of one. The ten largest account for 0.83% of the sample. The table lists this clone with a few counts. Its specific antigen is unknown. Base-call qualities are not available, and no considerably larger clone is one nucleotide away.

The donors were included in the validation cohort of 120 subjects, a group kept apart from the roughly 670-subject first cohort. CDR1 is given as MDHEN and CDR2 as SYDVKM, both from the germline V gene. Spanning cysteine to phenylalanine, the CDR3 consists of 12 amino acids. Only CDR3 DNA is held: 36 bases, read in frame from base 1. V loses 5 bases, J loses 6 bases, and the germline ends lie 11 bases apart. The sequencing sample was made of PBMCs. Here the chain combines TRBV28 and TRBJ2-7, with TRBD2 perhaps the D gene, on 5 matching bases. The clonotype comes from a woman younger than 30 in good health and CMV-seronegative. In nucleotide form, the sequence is TGTGCCAGCAGTGATTGGACTGTCGAGCAGTACTTC. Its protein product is CASSDWTVEQYF.